The 14 T cell receptor beta chains presented below share a single source sample, sequenced in a study of PD-1 blockade in classical Hodgkin lymphoma. This sample's time point: cycle 4 day 1 (C4D1), after around six weeks of nivolumab. Each patient's relapse followed autologous stem cell transplantation, and brentuximab vedotin exposure varied. This table comes from immunoSEQ multiplex PCR, and its TCRdb copy is limited to in-frame clones, with some not included. The sample shows over 80,000 clones, roughly 73% of them seen only once. The sequences come from peripheral blood mononuclear cells (PBMCs), collected before the fourth cycle of nivolumab. Source of these receptors: a human donor with classical Hodgkin lymphoma.

The chain joins TRBV7-2 to TRBJ2-3, with TRBD2 identical over 9 bases. The CDR3 extends over 17 amino acids. J was trimmed by 5 bases and V by 2 bases; bases with no gene match: 11. Germline CDR1 reads SGHTA; CDR2 reads FQGNSA. CDR3 bases: TGTGCCAGCAGCTTAAGTGGTAGCGGGAGTTTGGTAGATACGCAGTATTTT. This encodes CASSLSGSGSLVDTQYF.

This chain connects TRBV6-5 to TRBJ2-7; D is possibly TRBD2 (5 bases). V was trimmed by 5 bases and J by 0 bases, leaving 11 bases between them. CDR3 length equals 14 residues. Germline V gene lookup returns CDR1 MNHEY and CDR2 SVGAGI. For the CDR3, the DNA is TGTGCCAGCAGTCCTGAGGGTAGCTCCTACGAGCAGTACTTC. Its protein is CASSPEGSSYEQYF.

V usage is TRBV4-1 and J usage is TRBJ2-1; 9 nucleotides match TRBD1. Germline loops: CDR1 MGHRA, CDR2 YSYEKL. Unmatched junction bases numbered 6, after V lost 6 bases and J lost 3 bases. The CDR3 spans 15 residues. The CDR3 loop is CASRQDRGHYNEQFF. The CDR3 DNA reads TGCGCCAGCAGGCAGGACAGGGGACACTACAATGAGCAGTTCTTC.

J is TRBJ1-2 and V is TRBV5-4, with 8 bases lining up with TRBD1. The V gene end was trimmed by 2 bases and the J gene end by 1 base; junction bases not matched to a gene: 7. The length of the CDR3 is 16 residues. Germline V gene sequence: CDR1 SGHNT, CDR2 YYREEE (reference sequence). The CDR3 here is CASSLGRGRINYGYTF. CDR3 nucleotides: TGTGCCAGCAGCTTAGGCAGGGGGCGGATTAACTATGGCTACACCTTC. The full variable domain, in which reference TRBV5-4 and TRBJ1-2 provide the parts outside the CDR3, is ETGVTQSPTHLIKTRGQQVTLRCSSQSGHNTVSWYQQALGQGPQFIFQYYREEENGRGNFPPRFSGLQFPNYSSELNVNALELDDSALYLCASSLGRGRINYGYTFGSGTRLTVV.

The chain joins TRBV4-1 to TRBJ2-1; D not certain. The CDR3 has 16 amino acids. V lost 1 base and J 1 base, leaving 11 bases between the germline ends. Germline values: CDR1 MGHRA, CDR2 YSYEKL. The CDR3 DNA sequence: TGCGCCAGCAGCCAAGCCCCCGGAGTTTCCTACAATGAGCAGTTCTTC. Translation: CASSQAPGVSYNEQFF.

The chain couples TRBV7-3 to TRBJ2-3; D unclear. Trimming took 2 bases from V and 0 from J, leaving 9 bases between them. Germline V gene data show CDR1 as SGHTA and CDR2 as FQGTGA. CDR3 size: 15 residues. Here the CDR3 reads CASSLGPASTDTQYF. As DNA, the CDR3 is TGTGCCAGCAGCTTAGGTCCCGCTAGCACAGATACGCAGTATTTT.

The chain couples TRBV10-3 to TRBJ1-5, with D unresolved. The CDR3 length is 13 residues. V gave up 0 bases and J gave up 9 bases, with 9 bases separating them. Germline V gene data show CDR1 as ENHRY and CDR2 as SYGVKD. Here the CDR3 reads CAISESELAPQHF. CDR3 sequence (DNA): TGTGCCATCAGTGAGTCGGAGCTGGCGCCCCAGCATTTT.

The rearrangement uses TRBV11-2 and TRBJ2-5; D call uncertain. CDR1 and CDR2 (germline): SGHAT, FQNNGV. This CDR3 is built from 14 residues. Deletions cut 3 bases from V and 1 base from J, with 9 bases between. This chain's CDR3 is CASSFAYPQETQYF. In DNA form, the CDR3 reads TGTGCCAGCAGCTTTGCTTACCCCCAAGAGACCCAGTACTTC.

The chain is built from TRBV9 and TRBJ1-1; D not certain. The germline V gene encodes CDR1 SGDLS and CDR2 YYNGEE. V was shortened by 3 bases and J by 0 bases, with 6 bases between the two germline ends. This CDR3 comprises 13 residues. The CDR3 DNA sequence: TGTGCCAGCAGCGGGGTCATGAACACTGAAGCTTTCTTT. Translated, it gives CASSGVMNTEAFF.

This clone was counted a few times. V gene TRBV4-3 combines with J gene TRBJ2-3, with D uncertain. Trimming pared 1 base from V and 2 bases from J, leaving 10 bases between. Germline V gives CDR1 LGHNA, CDR2 YSLEER. This CDR3 comprises 15 residues. CDR3 amino acids: CASSQVSLPTDTQYF. The DNA for the CDR3 is TGCGCCAGCAGCCAAGTCTCGCTCCCCACAGATACGCAGTATTTT.

The CDR3 bases are TGTGCCAGCAGCTTGGAAAGCTCTGGAAACACCATATATTTT. This codes for CASSLESSGNTIYF. V and J are TRBV5-8 and TRBJ1-3; D unclear. The CDR3 contains 14 residues. V shed 0 bases and J shed 0 bases, with 4 bases lying between them. Looked up from germline, CDR1 is SGHTS and CDR2 is YDEGEE.

This clone was counted a single time. The chain combines TRBV5-4 with TRBJ1-2; tentatively, D is TRBD1 (5 bases). Germline CDR1 is SGHNT and CDR2 is YYREEE (reference sequence). The CDR3 contains 17 residues. Trimming cost V 0 bases and J 1 base, with 16 bases left between them. The CDR3 protein is CASSLGGLGVINYGYTF. The CDR3 DNA reads TGTGCCAGCAGCTTGGGGGGACTAGGGGTGATTAACTATGGCTACACCTTC.

The rearrangement joins TRBV19 to TRBJ1-2; D is possibly TRBD1 (5 bases). Germline CDR1 reads LNHDA; CDR2 reads SQIVND (reference sequence). The germline V and J ends were trimmed by 2 bases and 4 bases, with 8 bases remaining between them. The CDR3 has 13 residues. In DNA form, the CDR3 reads TGTGCCAGTAGTATACAGGGCACCTATGGCTACACCTTC. Translated, it gives CASSIQGTYGYTF.

The chain is built from TRBV29-1 and TRBJ2-1; a weak D match, TRBD2 (6 bases). Germline lookup yields CDR1 SQVTM and CDR2 ANQGSEA. V was clipped by 4 bases and J by 6 bases, with 19 bases between them. The CDR3 runs 15 residues. Written as DNA, the CDR3 is TGCAGCGTTGGGGGGGTCTTGCGGATAGTCAATGAGCAGTTCTTC. This translates into CSVGGVLRIVNEQFF.